This T cell receptor beta chain was profiled in a study of cytomegalovirus exposure and HLA in healthy donors. Some clones are missing from TCRdb's copy, which holds only in-frame ones; the method was immunoSEQ multiplex PCR. The table lists about 270,000 clones, 65% to 90% of them singletons. This clone was found once. As yet, its antigen is unknown. General observations from the study: Investigators reported 164 TCR beta chains as tied to cytomegalovirus.

The CDR3 covers 14 residues. The V gene lost 5 bases and the J gene lost 4 bases, with 15 bases spanning the gap. Germline V gives CDR1 SGHTA, CDR2 FQGNSA. This chain uses TRBV7-2 with TRBJ2-7, with D perhaps TRBD2 (5 bases). Source material: PBMCs. The receptor's source is a woman under 30 in good health and CMV-seronegative. For the CDR3, the DNA is TGTGCCAGCAGCCGGGGAATCTTGGGATACGAGCAGTACTTC. Protein: CASSRGILGYEQYF.